Listed here is a single T cell receptor (beta chain). Primers for the PCR totalled 60 Vbeta and 13 Jbeta. Profiled with immunoSEQ multiplex PCR; TCRdb holds only in-frame clones, not every one. This table lists tens of thousands of clones. These data are taken from a study of cytomegalovirus exposure and HLA in healthy donors. Germline-derived CDR1 and CDR2 are LGHNA and YNFKEQ. V was pared by 4 bases and J by 4 bases, with 7 bases between. The CDR3 runs to 13 residues. The rearrangement joins TRBV4-2 to TRBJ2-2; D call uncertain. The sequenced material came from PBMCs. This clonotype originated in a male donor in good health and CMV-seronegative. CDR3 coding DNA: TGTGCCAGCAGCCCCGACTTCACCGGGGAGCTGTTTTTT. This sequence encodes CASSPDFTGELFF.